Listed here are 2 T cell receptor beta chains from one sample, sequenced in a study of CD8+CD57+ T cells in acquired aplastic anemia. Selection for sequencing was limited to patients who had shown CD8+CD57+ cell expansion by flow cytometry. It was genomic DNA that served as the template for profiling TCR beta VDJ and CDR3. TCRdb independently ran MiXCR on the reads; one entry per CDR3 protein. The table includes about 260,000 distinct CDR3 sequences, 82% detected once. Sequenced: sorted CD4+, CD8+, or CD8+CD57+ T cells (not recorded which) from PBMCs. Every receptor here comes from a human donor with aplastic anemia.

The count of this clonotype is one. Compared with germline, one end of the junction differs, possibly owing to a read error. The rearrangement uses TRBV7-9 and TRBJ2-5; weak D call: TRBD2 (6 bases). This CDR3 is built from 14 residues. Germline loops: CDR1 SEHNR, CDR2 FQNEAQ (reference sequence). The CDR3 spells CAGQRASEQQNLWF. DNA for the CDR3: TGTGCCGGCCAGAGGGCTAGCGAGCAACAGAACCTCTGGTTC. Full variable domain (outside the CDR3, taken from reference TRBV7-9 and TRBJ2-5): DTGVSQNPRHKITKRGQNVTFRCDPISEHNRLYWYRQTLGQGPEFLTYFQNEAQLEKSRLLSDRFSAERPKGSFSTLEIQRTEQGDSAMYLCAGQRASEQQNLWFGPGTRLLVL.

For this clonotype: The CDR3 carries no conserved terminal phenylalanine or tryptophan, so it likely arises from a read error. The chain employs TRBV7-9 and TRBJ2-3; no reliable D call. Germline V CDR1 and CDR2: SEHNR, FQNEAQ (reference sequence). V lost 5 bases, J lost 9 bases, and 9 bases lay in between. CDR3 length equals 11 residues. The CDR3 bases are TGTGCCAGCAGCCAGTCCAAGACGCAGTATTCT. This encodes CASSQSKTQYS.